The 18 T cell receptor beta chains below all came from one sample that was sequenced in a study of blood T cells in healthy people across ages. A second PCR of about 7 to 12 cycles used a sample-barcoded 5' primer and a J-beta primer mix. Using its own MiXCR run on the 5' RACE reads, TCRdb lists one record per CDR3 protein. The sample holds approximately 360,000 distinct CDR3 sequences, roughly half seen once. Sample: blood. These receptors were collected from a man between 60 and 75 years old in good health.

This clonotype was seen a single time. This chain joins TRBV25-1 and TRBJ1-2; D is undetermined. This CDR3 is built from 12 residues. Trimming removed 3 bases at V and 5 bases at J, with 7 bases between. Germline values: CDR1 MGHDK, CDR2 SYGVNS. CDR3 protein: CASSDPFYGYTF. In nucleotides, the CDR3 is TGTGCCAGCAGTGATCCTTTTTATGGCTACACCTTC.

The chain employs TRBV5-1 and TRBJ1-1, with 10 bases lining up with TRBD1. CDR1 is SGHRS, CDR2 YFSETQ, per germline. V lost 4 bases to trimming and J lost 0 bases; unmatched junction nucleotides: 9. The CDR3 covers 17 residues. The CDR3 sequence is CASSRHPGQGLNTEAFF. The CDR3 nucleotides are TGCGCCAGCAGCCGGCACCCGGGACAGGGGTTGAACACTGAAGCTTTCTTT.

This clonotype occurred once. The V gene is TRBV7-9, the J gene TRBJ1-2; D not resolved. The CDR3 consists of 13 residues. The germline V gene encodes CDR1 SEHNR and CDR2 FQNEAQ (reference sequence). V lost 4 bases and J lost 4, with 10 bases in between. CDR3 DNA: TGTGCCAGCAGCTCATTTTGGGGCTATGGCTACACCTTC. This gives the protein CASSSFWGYGYTF.

The gene calls are TRBV15 and TRBJ2-3; D not certain. The CDR3 is 16 residues long. CDR1 is LNHNV and CDR2 is YYDKDF in the germline V gene (reference sequence). The germline V and J ends were trimmed by 0 bases and 8 bases, with 18 bases remaining between them. CDR3 sequence: CATSRDPNRAGGTQYF. Written as DNA, the CDR3 is TGTGCCACCAGCAGAGACCCTAACCGCGCCGGCGGTACGCAGTATTTT.

This clonotype was detected once. The chain joins TRBV3-1 to TRBJ2-1, with 7 nucleotides matching TRBD2. Losses at the gene ends were 0 bases for V and 0 bases for J; bases not matched to a gene: 5. CDR1 and CDR2 from the germline V gene are LGHDT and YNNKEL (reference sequence). The CDR3 is 17 amino acids. This CDR3 is CASSQDLAASSYNEQFF. CDR3 nucleotide sequence: TGTGCCAGCAGCCAAGACCTAGCGGCGAGCTCCTACAATGAGCAGTTCTTC.

The chain couples TRBV2 to TRBJ2-3; TRBD1 aligns across 10 bases. The CDR3 sequence is 14 residues long. Germline V gene sequence: CDR1 SNHLY, CDR2 FYNNEI. V was pared by 4 bases and J by 4 bases, with 2 bases of the junction left unmatched. CDR3 DNA: TGTGCCAGCAGTGGGGACAGGGGAGCAGATACGCAGTATTTT. Protein product: CASSGDRGADTQYF.

This clonotype was detected a few times. The chain carries TRBV25-1 and TRBJ2-3; D unclear. Germline assignment: CDR1 MGHDK and CDR2 SYGVNS. Trimming removed 6 bases from V and 2 bases from J, with 6 bases in between. This CDR3 contains 12 residues. The CDR3 sequence: CASRHSTDTQYF. The CDR3 DNA reads TGTGCCAGCAGGCATTCCACAGATACGCAGTATTTT.

This clonotype came up once. The V gene is TRBV5-1, the J gene TRBJ1-4; D is possibly TRBD1 (5 bases). The V gene's germline CDR1 is SGHRS and CDR2 YFSETQ. The CDR3 covers 16 residues. V was cut by 0 bases and J by 7 bases, with 16 bases left in between. CDR3 in DNA: TGCGCCAGCAGCTTGGCCGGGGGACCCGGGAGTGAAAAACTGTTTTTT. As protein: CASSLAGGPGSEKLFF.

This clonotype has more than one count but fewer than ten. J is TRBJ1-2 and V is TRBV12-3 or TRBV12-4, with D tentatively TRBD1 (6 bases). The CDR3 runs 11 residues. V was trimmed by 6 bases and J by 6 bases, leaving 8 bases between them. The CDR3 DNA is TGTGCCAGCAGAGCAGGGGATGGCTACACCTTC. Its protein is CASRAGDGYTF.

This clonotype has more than one count but fewer than ten. The J gene is TRBJ2-3, the V gene TRBV6-2 or TRBV6-3; 7 nucleotides agree with TRBD2. This CDR3 is 13 amino acids long. The V segment lost 6 bases and the J segment 3 bases; nucleotides outside the gene matches: 3. Germline V lookup: CDR1 MNHEY, CDR2 SVGEGT. The CDR3 here is CASRRELTDTQYF. Here the CDR3 DNA reads TGTGCCAGCAGGCGGGAGTTAACAGATACGCAGTATTTT.

V is TRBV29-1 and J is TRBJ2-5; 8 bases align to TRBD2. Germline trimming cut 3 bases from V and 4 bases from J; bases unmatched to any gene: 4. This CDR3 region has 13 residues. Per the germline V gene, CDR1 is SQVTM and CDR2 is ANQGSEA. The CDR3 reads CSVDGGALETQYF. DNA of the CDR3: TGCAGCGTTGACGGGGGGGCCCTAGAGACCCAGTACTTC. Drawing the rest from reference TRBV29-1 and TRBJ2-5, the complete variable domain is SAVISQKPSRDICQRGTSLTIQCQVDSQVTMMFWYRQQPGQSLTLIATANQGSEATYESGFVIDKFPISRPNLTFSTLTVSNMSPEDSSIYLCSVDGGALETQYFGPGTRLLVL.

With respect to this clonotype: A much larger clone differs from this one at a single base, so this may be a read error. The rearrangement joins TRBV6-2 or TRBV6-3 to TRBJ2-5; possible D gene TRBD2, 5 bases. The CDR3 runs 17 residues. Per the germline V gene, CDR1 is MNHEY and CDR2 is SVGEGT. Trimming shortened V by 7 bases and J by 6 bases, and 27 bases separated the two germline ends. The CDR3 DNA reads as TGTGCCAGCAACACCTACCCACAGCCGCGGTCGGGGAAGACCCAGTACTTC. Amino acid sequence: CASNTYPQPRSGKTQYF.

The rearrangement uses TRBV2 and TRBJ2-1; 10 nucleotides match TRBD2. The V segment lost 3 bases and the J segment 8 bases; nucleotides outside the gene matches: 7. Germline V lookup: CDR1 SNHLY, CDR2 FYNNEI. This CDR3 region has 15 residues. CDR3 amino acids: CASSEASGRADEQFF. The CDR3 nucleotides are TGTGCCAGCAGTGAGGCCAGCGGGAGGGCTGATGAGCAGTTCTTC.

This clonotype appeared a single time. V and J are TRBV10-3 and TRBJ1-6, with D hard to call. Germline V CDR1 and CDR2: ENHRY, SYGVKD. The CDR3 length is 13 residues. V lost 8 bases and J lost 8, with 13 bases in between. The CDR3 region is CAIGGEPDSPLHF. The CDR3 DNA reads TGTGCCATCGGCGGGGAACCAGATTCACCCCTCCACTTT.

This clonotype was found a few times. The chain uses TRBV5-1 and TRBJ2-4, with TRBD2 identical over 12 bases. With the DNA end fitting TRBJ2-7 better, the J assignment may be wrong. The CDR3 has 15 amino acids. Germline V gives CDR1 SGHRS, CDR2 YFSETQ. The CDR3 region has the DNA TGCGCCAGCAGCGATGGGACTAGCGGGTGGGACGAGCAGTACTTC. It yields the protein CASSDGTSGWDEQYF.

With respect to this clonotype: An end of the junction differs from the germline gene, which may be a read error. This rearrangement joins TRBV7-8 to TRBJ2-7, with D hard to call. The CDR3 totals 12 residues. Per germline, CDR1 SGHVS and CDR2 FQNEAQ. The CDR3 loop reads CASSPDPCKQYF. The CDR3 region has the DNA TGTGCTAGCAGTCCAGACCCCTGCAAGCAGTACTTC.

The V call is TRBV5-1, the J call TRBJ2-7; D ambiguous. The CDR3 is 14 residues long. Per the germline V gene, CDR1 is SGHRS and CDR2 is YFSETQ. V lost 4 bases to trimming and J lost 2 bases, with 13 bases between them. This chain's CDR3 is CASSPGAAAYEQYF. CDR3 nucleotides: TGCGCCAGCAGCCCCGGCGCCGCAGCCTACGAGCAGTACTTC. The full variable domain, its missing parts supplied by reference TRBV5-1 and TRBJ2-7, is KAGVTQTPRYLIKTRGQQVTLSCSPISGHRSVSWYQQTPGQGLQFLFEYFSETQRNKGNFPGRFSGRQFSNSRSEMNVSTLELGDSALYLCASSPGAAAYEQYFGPGTRLTVT.

The gene calls are TRBV7-9 and TRBJ1-2; possible D gene TRBD1, 6 bases. V was shortened by 4 bases and J by 2 bases, with 14 bases between the two germline ends. The CDR3 has 15 amino acids. Germline-derived CDR1 and CDR2 are SEHNR and FQNEAQ (reference sequence). This chain's CDR3 is CASSSRTGSNYGYTF. CDR3 in DNA: TGTGCCAGCAGCTCAAGAACAGGGTCCAACTATGGCTACACCTTC.